Presented here are 23 T cell receptor beta chains from one specimen sequenced in a study of T cells in women clearing cervical HPV infection (dated by TCRdb to 2017 to 2018). The method behind the library was the immunoSEQ multiplex PCR assay. What TCRdb holds here is the immuneACCESS table cut down to in-frame rearrangements. Part of the clones is not present; checked against another copy, under half of the missing clones reflect an unresolved V gene, and the others are unexplained. This specimen's table enumerates about 40,000 clones. The ten largest clones represent 7.6% of the sample. The source material was blood buffy coat. Source of these receptors: a woman aged 18 to 75 with a cervical HPV16 infection that either progressed to CIN3+ or cleared (not recorded which).

Remarks on this clone: The read ends 3 residues early relative to the CDR3; the germline J gene fills the gap. V gene TRBV10-3 combines with J gene TRBJ1-4; no firm D call. Trimming removed 6 bases from V and 0 bases from J, with 8 bases in between. Germline V gene data show CDR1 as ENHRY and CDR2 as SYGVKD. CDR3 size: 14 residues. Here the CDR3 reads CAISGVPTNEKLFF. CDR3 DNA (partial): TGTGCCATCAGCGGGGTACCAACTAATGAAAAA.

Of note for this clone: The read falls 3 residues short of the CDR3 end, and the missing part is taken from the germline J gene. V and J are TRBV30 and TRBJ1-2, with a possible D match to TRBD1 (5 bases). CDR1 and CDR2 from the germline V gene are GTSNPN and SVGIG (reference sequence). Trimming pared 3 bases from V and 3 bases from J, leaving 11 bases between. This CDR3 spans 13 amino acids. CDR3 loop: CAWSNGDYYGYTF. Partial CDR3 DNA: TGTGCCTGGAGCAACGGGGACTACTATGGC.

As regards this clone: One end of the junction varies from germline; a read error may be responsible. The read falls 3 residues short of the CDR3 end, and the missing part is taken from the germline J gene. V is TRBV6-1 and J is TRBJ2-5; 13 bases fit TRBD2. Germline CDR1 reads MNHNS; CDR2 reads SASEGT. This CDR3 has 15 amino acids. CDR3 region: CAGSVLAGGPETQYF. Partial CDR3 DNA: TGTGCCGGCAGTGTACTAGCGGGAGGGCCGGAGACC.

On this clone: The sequence runs out 3 residues before the end of the CDR3; the remainder is reconstructed from the germline J gene. This sequence joins TRBV12-5 and TRBJ1-1; the match to TRBD1 covers 7 bases. The V segment lost 0 bases and the J segment 4 bases; nucleotides outside the gene matches: 20. The V gene's germline CDR1 is LGHNT and CDR2 FRNRAP. CDR3 length equals 20 residues. Partial CDR3 DNA: TGTGCTAGTGGTTTGGTTCAGACAGGGAATCCCCGAGCCTCTTTCACTGAA. It encodes CASGLVQTGNPRASFTE. The full CDR3 protein reads CASGLVQTGNPRASFTEAFF.

On this clone itself: The read terminates 3 residues before the CDR3 end, so the remaining end is supplied by the germline J gene. This chain connects TRBV10-3 to TRBJ2-3; D is possibly TRBD2 (5 bases). CDR1 is ENHRY and CDR2 is SYGVKD in the germline V gene. CDR3 length: 15 residues. Trimming removed 0 bases at V and 0 bases at J, with 7 bases between. CDR3 region: CAISESSGSTDTQYF. Incomplete CDR3 DNA: TGTGCCATCAGTGAGTCAAGCGGAAGCACAGATACG.

Concerning this clone itself: The CDR3 is cut off 3 residues early in the read; its end comes from the germline J gene. V usage is TRBV20-1 and J usage is TRBJ2-3, with a tentative D call TRBD2 (5 bases). Trimming removed 5 bases at V and 2 bases at J, with 11 bases between. Germline lookup yields CDR1 DFQATT and CDR2 SNEGSKA (reference sequence). The CDR3 runs 13 residues. The CDR3 bases that were read are TGCAGTGCTCCGCCAGCGGCCACAGATACG. Encoded protein: CSAPPAATDT. In full, the CDR3 is CSAPPAATDTQYF.

With regard to this clone: Read sequence stops 3 residues before the CDR3 end, and the germline J gene provides the missing end. The rearrangement joins TRBV4-1 to TRBJ1-5; D is possibly TRBD1 (5 bases). Trimming removed 2 bases at V and 3 bases at J, with 8 bases between. The CDR3 length is 14 residues. The germline CDR1 and CDR2 sequences are MGHRA and YSYEKL. CDR3 amino acids: CASSQQGLNQPQHF. The covered CDR3 bases are TGCGCCAGCAGCCAACAGGGTCTCAATCAGCCC.

A remark on this clone: The read ends 3 residues before the CDR3 terminus; that terminus is restored from the germline J gene. The chain employs TRBV7-9 and TRBJ1-5, with 7 bases aligning to TRBD1. Germline V gives CDR1 SEHNR, CDR2 FQNEAQ (reference sequence). This CDR3 is built from 14 residues. V trimming: 6 bases; J trimming: 4 bases; junction bases outside the gene matches: 6. The CDR3 loop is CASSFSTGNQPQHF. The sequenced part of the CDR3 DNA is TGTGCCAGCAGTTTCTCGACAGGGAATCAGCCC.

Concerning this clone itself: Sequencing ends 3 residues short of the CDR3 end; the germline J gene provides the rest. The chain links TRBV20-1 to TRBJ2-7; TRBD1 aligns across 9 bases. The CDR3 extends over 12 amino acids. Looked up from germline, CDR1 is DFQATT and CDR2 is SNEGSKA (reference sequence). Trimming at V came to 6 bases and at J to 4 bases, leaving 4 bases not matched to a gene. The CDR3 DNA, read in part, is TGCAGTGCATCCGGGACAGGGTACGAG. This gives the protein CSASGTGYE. The complete CDR3 sequence is CSASGTGYEQYF.

The covered CDR3 bases are TGTGCCAGTAGTCCATGGGGGCACTCTGGAAACACC. It encodes CASSPWGHSGNT. The entire CDR3 protein is CASSPWGHSGNTIYF. The chain uses TRBV19 and TRBJ1-3; a possible D gene is TRBD1 (6 bases). The CDR3 goes on 3 residues after the read ends, and that part is filled in from the germline J gene. Trimming stripped 5 bases from V and 0 bases from J, with 11 bases between. Germline assignment: CDR1 LNHDA and CDR2 SQIVND (reference sequence). The CDR3 has 15 residues.

About this clone: The sequenced fragment ends 3 residues before the CDR3 boundary, so the rest is inferred from the germline J gene. V usage is TRBV19 and J usage is TRBJ2-7, with a weak D call TRBD1 (5 bases). Trimming took off 5 bases at V and 2 bases at J, with 16 bases between the two ends. Germline assignment: CDR1 LNHDA and CDR2 SQIVND (reference sequence). The CDR3 spans 15 residues. The CDR3 loop reads CASSPAGPFTYEQYF. CDR3 DNA, as far as it was read: TGTGCCAGTAGTCCGGCAGGGCCATTCACCTACGAG. Full variable domain (remainder filled in from reference TRBV19 and TRBJ2-7): DGGITQSPKYLFRKEGQNVTLSCEQNLNHDAMYWYRQDPGQGLRLIYYSQIVNDFQKGDIAEGYSVSREKKESFPLTVTSAQKNPTAFYLCASSPAGPFTYEQYFGPGTRLTVT.

Comment on this clone: The CDR3 end falls 3 residues outside the read, so it is completed with the germline J gene. V gene TRBV5-4 combines with J gene TRBJ1-1, with 9 nucleotides matching TRBD1. The germline gives CDR1 SGHNT, CDR2 YYREEE (reference sequence). The CDR3 spans 14 residues. The V and J ends lost 2 bases and 1 base, in that order; junction bases with no gene match: 0. The CDR3 here is CASSLQGANTEAFF. Incomplete CDR3 DNA: TGTGCCAGCAGCTTACAGGGGGCGAACACTGAA.

For this clone: At one end, the junction sequence differs from germline, possibly due to a read error. The read terminates 3 residues ahead of where the CDR3 ends, so the germline J gene completes it. The rearrangement uses TRBV7-7 and TRBJ2-3; 12 positions match TRBD2. CDR3 length: 14 amino acids. CDR1 and CDR2 (germline): SSHAT, FNYEAQ (reference sequence). The part of the CDR3 DNA that was read is TGTGCTAGCAGCCTTGGACTAGCGGGGGATACG. This codes for CASSLGLAGDT. The full CDR3 protein is CASSLGLAGDTQYF.

For this clone: The read is 3 residues too short to cover the CDR3 end, so that end is filled in from the germline J gene. The chain links TRBV7-9 to TRBJ1-1, with a weak D call TRBD1 (5 bases). This CDR3 has 14 residues. CDR1 is SEHNR and CDR2 is FQNEAQ in the germline V gene (reference sequence). V shed 5 bases and J shed 3 bases, with 13 bases lying between them. The CDR3 sequence is CASSNQGGDTEAFF. The sequenced part of the CDR3 DNA is TGTGCCAGCAGCAACCAGGGAGGGGACACTGAA.

Remarks on this clone: The read stops 3 residues short of the end of the CDR3; the missing end is completed from the germline J gene. The chain joins TRBV4-2 to TRBJ2-3; TRBD2 matches 7 bases. This CDR3 is built from 16 residues. The V gene's germline CDR1 is LGHNA and CDR2 YNFKEQ. Trimming removed 0 bases from V and 2 bases from J; junction bases left unmatched: 5. The CDR3 sequence is CASSQDGAGFTDTQYF. The covered CDR3 bases are TGTGCCAGCAGCCAAGATGGAGCGGGATTCACAGATACG.

Concerning this clone: The read ends 3 residues before the CDR3 terminus; that terminus is restored from the germline J gene. The chain carries TRBV2 and TRBJ2-1, with D tentatively TRBD1 (5 bases). Trimming pared 1 base from V and 0 bases from J, leaving 13 bases between. Germline CDR1 SNHLY, CDR2 FYNNEI. The CDR3 is 17 residues long. The chain's CDR3 is CASSEEGRSYSYNEQFF. Partial CDR3 DNA: TGTGCCAGCAGTGAAGAGGGGCGGAGCTACTCCTACAATGAG.

Points on this clone: The read stops 3 residues short of the end of the CDR3; the missing end is completed from the germline J gene. This chain uses TRBV19 with TRBJ2-1; 7 bases are a match to TRBD2. The CDR3 is 17 residues long. V dropped 4 bases and J dropped 3; count of bases not matched to a gene: 12. The germline V gene has CDR1 LNHDA and CDR2 SQIVND (reference sequence). This CDR3 reads CASSNSRGSFNYNEQFF. The CDR3 bases that were read are TGTGCCAGTAGTAATAGTCGCGGGAGTTTTAACTACAATGAG. Supplemented by reference TRBV19 and TRBJ2-1, the full variable domain reads DGGITQSPKYLFRKEGQNVTLSCEQNLNHDAMYWYRQDPGQGLRLIYYSQIVNDFQKGDIAEGYSVSREKKESFPLTVTSAQKNPTAFYLCASSNSRGSFNYNEQFFGPGTRLTVL.

Comments on this clone: The CDR3 end lies 3 residues beyond the end of the read and is filled in from the germline J gene. This chain joins TRBV5-1 and TRBJ1-4, with D hard to call. Germline lookup yields CDR1 SGHRS and CDR2 YFSETQ. The CDR3 is made up of 15 amino acids. The germline V and J ends were trimmed by 0 bases and 7 bases, with 13 bases remaining between them. The CDR3: CASSLEGRRGEKLFF. Partial CDR3 DNA: TGCGCCAGCAGCTTGGAAGGGCGGCGGGGTGAAAAA.

A note on this clone: Read data end 3 residues before the CDR3 end; the end is taken from the germline J gene. This sequence joins TRBV5-6 and TRBJ1-2; TRBD1 might be the D (6 bases). The ends were cut back, 2 bases at V and 4 bases at J, with 9 bases in the middle. This CDR3 has 13 amino acids. Germline V gives CDR1 SGHDT, CDR2 YYEEEE. The DNA read from the CDR3 is TGTGCCAGCAGCTTTGGGGGGGCCTATGGC. Its protein product is CASSFGGAYG. The entire CDR3 is CASSFGGAYGYTF.

Notes on this clone: From the germline J gene comes the end of the CDR3, since the read stops 3 residues before it. This chain uses TRBV6-2 or TRBV6-3 with TRBJ2-7; 8 bases are shared with TRBD2. Germline V lookup: CDR1 MNHEY, CDR2 SVGEGT. V lost 2 bases to trimming and J lost 3 bases; unmatched junction nucleotides: 9. The CDR3 spans 16 residues. The CDR3 loop reads CASSYQGASGRYEQYF. The part of the CDR3 DNA that was read is TGTGCCAGCAGTTACCAAGGGGCTAGCGGGCGCTACGAG.

The sequenced part of the CDR3 DNA is TGTGCCAGTAGTACCTCCGGGACAGGGGGTAGCGCCGCCTACAATGAG. Translated, it gives CASSTSGTGGSAAYNE. The full CDR3 reads CASSTSGTGGSAAYNEQFF. The gene calls are TRBV19 and TRBJ2-1; 11 positions agree with TRBD1. The read terminates 3 residues before the CDR3 end, so the remaining end is supplied by the germline J gene. The V and J ends lost 4 bases and 2 bases, in that order; junction bases with no gene match: 13. The length of the CDR3 is 19 residues. Per germline, CDR1 LNHDA and CDR2 SQIVND (reference sequence).

The part of the CDR3 DNA that was read is TGTGCCAGTGCGACAGGGGGCCTATCTGAA. It specifies CASATGGLSE. The whole CDR3 is CASATGGLSEAFF. The chain couples TRBV19 to TRBJ1-1, with TRBD1 identical over 10 bases. The read ends 3 residues before the CDR3 terminus; that terminus is restored from the germline J gene. This CDR3 has 13 residues. Germline V gives CDR1 LNHDA, CDR2 SQIVND (reference sequence). V gave up 8 bases and J gave up 6 bases; unmatched junction bases: 6.

CDR3 protein: CSAREAASGLIGGSTDTQYF. The DNA read from the CDR3 is TGCAGTGCTAGAGAAGCGGCTAGCGGGCTCATCGGGGGGAGCACAGATACG. This sequence joins TRBV20-1 and TRBJ2-3; TRBD2 aligns across 8 bases. Coverage ceases 3 residues before the CDR3 finishes, and the germline J gene fills in the end. V shed 0 bases, J shed 0 bases, and the junction held 17 bases outside the gene matches. The CDR3 runs to 20 residues. CDR1 is DFQATT, CDR2 SNEGSKA, per germline (reference sequence).